These T cell receptor beta chains were read from a single sample in a study of blood T cell repertoires in COVID-19. Using immunoSEQ multiplex PCR, the repertoire was profiled, and TCRdb retains in-frame clones only, with some absent. Of 50,000 to 80,000 clones in the sample, approximately 89% were seen once. Specimen: peripheral blood. These receptors all come from a man aged 55 to 70 with acute or convalescent COVID-19. Each CDR3 is given with its conserved first and last residue. Fields, in order: V gene, J gene, clone size, D gene, CDR3 protein, CDR3 DNA. D genes are given only for firm matches. Size values are once, few and many counts, or a class for expanded clones, and some rows have none.

>TRBV6-2/TRBV6-3|TRBJ1-2|NA|TRBD1
CASSRMGQGAGGYTF
TGTGCCAGCAGCCGCATGGGACAGGGGGCCGGCGGCTACACCTTC
>TRBV27|TRBJ1-5|NA|NA
CASRSQGFNQPQHF
TGTGCCAGCAGGTCTCAGGGTTTCAATCAGCCCCAGCATTTT
>TRBV3-1/TRBV3-2|TRBJ2-5|NA|NA
CASSQGPSKETQYF
TGTGCCAGCAGCCAAGGTCCGAGCAAAGAGACCCAGTACTTC
>TRBV18|TRBJ1-5|NA|NA
CASSPRQDQPQHF
TGTGCCAGCTCACCACGGCAGGATCAGCCCCAGCATTTT
>TRBV30|TRBJ1-2|once|NA
CAAEGGGGYYGYTF
TGTGCCGCTGAGGGAGGCGGGGGTTACTATGGCTACACCTTC
>TRBV19|TRBJ1-1|few|TRBD1
CASSGTGQANTEAFF
TGTGCCAGTTCCGGGACAGGGCAGGCGAACACTGAAGCTTTCTTT
>TRBV12-5|TRBJ2-1|NA|TRBD2
CASGLSGGGVRNEQFF
TGTGCTAGTGGTTTGTCCGGCGGGGGGGTTCGCAATGAGCAGTTCTTC
>TRBV27|TRBJ1-4|NA|NA
CASASGFANEKLFF
TGTGCCAGCGCATCGGGATTTGCTAATGAAAAACTGTTTTTT
>TRBV29-1|TRBJ1-1|NA|NA
CSVDRRNEAFF
TGCAGCGTCGACAGGCGTAACGAAGCTTTCTTT
>TRBV27|TRBJ1-6|once|TRBD1
CASSLKVPGTGGSPLHF
TGTGCCAGCAGTTTAAAAGTCCCCGGGACAGGGGGTTCACCCCTCCACTTT
>TRBV11-2|TRBJ2-7|NA|NA
CASSLESSSYEQYF
TGTGCCAGCAGCTTAGAATCCTCGTCCTACGAGCAGTACTTC
>TRBV7-2|TRBJ2-7|NA|TRBD2
CASSRWPSGATYEQYF
TGTGCCAGCAGCCGGTGGCCTAGCGGGGCCACCTACGAGCAGTACTTC
>TRBV5-1|TRBJ2-5|NA|NA
CASSLERGALETQYF
TGCGCCAGCAGCTTGGAACGGGGGGCCCTGGAGACCCAGTACTTC
>TRBV7-2|TRBJ1-1|NA|NA
CASSLDFTRTEAFF
TGTGCCAGCAGCTTAGATTTTACACGCACTGAAGCTTTCTTT
>TRBV9|TRBJ2-7|NA|TRBD2
CASSVGGNGYEQYF
TGTGCCAGCAGCGTCGGGGGGAACGGCTACGAGCAGTACTTC
>TRBV12-3/TRBV12-4|TRBJ1-2|NA|NA
CASGLVPGHGYTF
TGTGCCAGCGGTTTAGTCCCAGGGCATGGCTACACCTTC
>TRBV27|TRBJ1-4|once|TRBD1
CASSSGQGVTNEKLFF
TGTGCCAGCAGTTCTGGACAGGGAGTCACTAATGAAAAACTGTTTTTT
>TRBV18|TRBJ1-4|NA|NA
CASSPGGEKLFF
TGTGCCAGCTCACCCGGAGGCGAAAAACTGTTTTTT
>TRBV5-1|TRBJ2-7|NA|TRBD1
CASSPFLGQGSEQYF
TGCGCCAGCAGCCCCTTCCTGGGACAGGGTAGCGAGCAGTACTTC
>TRBV7-9|TRBJ2-1|NA|TRBD2
CASSIAGTSFYNEQFF
TGTGCCAGCAGCATCGCCGGGACTAGCTTTTACAATGAGCAGTTCTTC
>TRBV30|TRBJ1-5|once|NA
CAWSLSGNQPQHF
TGTGCCTGGAGTCTCTCGGGAAATCAGCCCCAGCATTTT
>TRBV5-1|TRBJ1-1|once|NA
CASSLLRDKNTEAFF
TGCGCCAGCAGCTTGCTCCGGGACAAGAACACTGAAGCTTTCTTT
>TRBV11-2|TRBJ2-5|few|NA
CASSPGQGPETQYF
TGTGCCAGCAGCCCGGGTCAGGGTCCCGAGACCCAGTACTTC
>TRBV9|TRBJ1-1|few|NA
CASSVVMNTEAFF
TGTGCCAGCAGCGTAGTAATGAACACTGAAGCTTTCTTT
>TRBV3-1/TRBV3-2|TRBJ1-4|NA|NA
CASSQVGIEKLFF
TGTGCCAGCAGCCAAGTCGGGATAGAAAAACTGTTTTTT
>TRBV6-1|TRBJ1-6|NA|NA
CASRIITGINSPLHF
TGTGCCAGCAGGATCATTACAGGGATCAATTCACCCCTCCACTTT
>TRBV5-1|TRBJ1-1|once|NA
CASSLVGGQDEAFF
TGCGCCAGCAGCTTGGTGGGCGGGCAGGATGAAGCTTTCTTT
>TRBV29-1|TRBJ1-2|NA|NA
CSVESGYGYTF
TGCAGCGTTGAATCAGGGTATGGCTACACCTTC
>TRBV27|TRBJ2-1|few|TRBD1
CASRTLDRVPYNEQFF
TGTGCCAGCAGAACGTTGGACAGGGTCCCCTACAATGAGCAGTTCTTC
>TRBV5-4|TRBJ2-6|NA|NA
CASSQGGAGANVLTF
TGTGCCAGCAGTCAGGGGGGCGCTGGGGCCAACGTCCTGACTTTC
>TRBV7-9|TRBJ2-2|NA|TRBD1
CASSLGTGNTGELFF
TGTGCCAGCAGCTTAGGGACAGGGAACACCGGGGAGCTGTTTTTT
>TRBV7-3|TRBJ2-3|NA|TRBD2
CASSSPGLAGELGSQYF
TGTGCCAGCAGCTCGCCGGGACTAGCGGGGGAGCTGGGGTCGCAGTATTTT
>TRBV19|TRBJ1-4|NA|NA
CASSIVKGDEKLFF
TGTGCCAGTAGTATTGTGAAGGGGGACGAAAAACTGTTTTTT
>TRBV11-2|TRBJ2-3|NA|TRBD2
CASSLDSDQRGGTDTQYF
TGTGCCAGCAGCTTAGATTCCGACCAGCGGGGGGGAACAGATACGCAGTATTTT
>TRBV24-1|TRBJ2-7|NA|NA
CATSDLGGGHPYEQYF
TGTGCCACCAGTGACTTGGGGGGGGGCCACCCCTACGAGCAGTACTTC
>TRBV5-1|TRBJ2-3|NA|TRBD1
CASSSTQQTGVSTDTQYF
TGCGCCAGCAGCTCGACACAACAAACAGGGGTCAGCACAGATACGCAGTATTTT
>TRBV29-1|TRBJ1-2|NA|TRBD1
CSALFLTGVDGYTF
TGCAGCGCCCTATTCCTTACAGGGGTGGATGGCTACACCTTC
>TRBV27|TRBJ2-3|NA|NA
CASSPPGSTDTQYF
TGTGCCAGCAGTCCTCCCGGGAGCACAGATACGCAGTATTTT
>TRBV11-2|TRBJ1-1|NA|NA
CASSLVLRRGGEAFF
TGTGCCAGCAGCTTAGTATTGCGGAGGGGTGGTGAAGCTTTCTTT
>TRBV5-5|TRBJ2-3|NA|TRBD1
CASSSRQGVSTDTQYF
TGTGCCAGCAGCTCCCGACAGGGGGTAAGCACAGATACGCAGTATTTT
>TRBV18|TRBJ1-5|NA|TRBD1
CASSPRGDQPQHF
TGTGCCAGCTCACCCAGGGGGGATCAGCCCCAGCATTTT
>TRBV3-1/TRBV3-2|TRBJ2-3|NA|TRBD1
CASSLWTGGIDTQYF
TGTGCCAGCAGCCTTTGGACAGGGGGGATAGATACGCAGTATTTT